The clone carrying this TCR beta chain was observed once. Its antigen is currently unknown. This entry is derived from a study of PD-1 blockade in classical Hodgkin lymphoma. Study-wide findings and caveats: Repertoires differed for reasons still undefined, possibly disease activity or prior therapy. Baseline TCR diversity was reportedly lower in newly diagnosed patients than in healthy donors. It was reported as lower still in relapsed/refractory patients.

The J segment lost 12 bases and the V segment lost 0 bases, leaving 15 bases of the junction unmatched. CDR1 SGDLS and CDR2 YYNGEE come from the germline V gene. The CDR3 runs 17 residues. Time point noted: newly diagnosed, previously untreated cHL patient sample. Newly diagnosed classical Hodgkin lymphoma PBMCs, still untreated, provided the comparison samples. The data were produced by immunoSEQ multiplex PCR, yet TCRdb's version contains in-frame clones alone and is incomplete. The data hold about 28,000 clones, with roughly nine tenths observed a single time. The sequencing input was peripheral blood mononuclear cells (PBMCs). The sequence derives from a human donor with classical Hodgkin lymphoma. The chain joins TRBV9 to TRBJ2-1; TRBD2 aligns across 10 bases. The CDR3 loop is CASSVDYKGLANDRQFF. DNA for the CDR3: TGTGCCAGCAGCGTAGACTATAAGGGACTAGCGAACGATCGGCAGTTCTTC.